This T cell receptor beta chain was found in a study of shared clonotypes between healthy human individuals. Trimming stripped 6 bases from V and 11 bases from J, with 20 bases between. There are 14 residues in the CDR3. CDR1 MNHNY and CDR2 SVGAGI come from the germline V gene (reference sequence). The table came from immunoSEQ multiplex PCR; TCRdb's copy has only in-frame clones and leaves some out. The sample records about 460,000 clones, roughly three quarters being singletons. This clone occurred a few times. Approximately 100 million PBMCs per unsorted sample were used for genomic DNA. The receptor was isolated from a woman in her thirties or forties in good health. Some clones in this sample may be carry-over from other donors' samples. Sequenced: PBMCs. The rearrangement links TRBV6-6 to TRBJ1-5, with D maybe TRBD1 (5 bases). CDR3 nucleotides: TGTGCCAGCAGGCCGACCGGGACGGTAGTTTCCCAGCATTTT. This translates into CASRPTGTVVSQHF.